This is a list of T cell receptor beta chains from one sample in a study of blood T cell repertoires in COVID-19. Sequencing used immunoSEQ multiplex PCR; TCRdb keeps in-frame clones, though not all of them. The sample shows some 200,000 clones, about 85% of them seen only once. Source material: PBMCs or T cells enriched from blood (not recorded which). The receptors stem from a woman between 25 and 40 years old who had recovered from COVID-19. Both conserved end residues are part of each CDR3. The D gene is left open where the match is weak. Part of the rows lack a size; the others show once, few, many or a class for expanded clones.

clone_size	d_call	v_call	j_call	cdr3_aa	cdr3_nt
NA	NA	TRBV7-9	TRBJ2-5	CASSARETQYF	TGTGCCAGCAGCGCTAGAGAGACCCAGTACTTC
NA	TRBD2	TRBV9	TRBJ2-3	CASSVENGGSLTDTQYF	TGTGCCAGCAGCGTAGAAAACGGGGGGTCCCTCACAGATACGCAGTATTTT
NA	TRBD1	TRBV7-2	TRBJ1-2	CASSPRQGGNYGYTF	TGTGCCAGCAGCCCTCGACAGGGGGGAAACTATGGCTACACCTTC
NA	NA	TRBV18	TRBJ1-5	CASSHGQRNQPQHF	TGTGCCAGCTCACACGGACAAAGAAATCAGCCCCAGCATTTT
NA	TRBD1	TRBV7-9	TRBJ1-5	CASSPGTVPYSNQPQHF	TGTGCCAGCAGCCCCGGGACAGTACCCTATAGCAATCAGCCCCAGCATTTT
NA	TRBD1	TRBV11-3	TRBJ2-1	CASSPGGSYNEQFF	TGTGCCAGCAGCCCAGGGGGCTCCTACAATGAGCAGTTCTTC
NA	NA	TRBV19	TRBJ2-2	CASYRDTGELFF	TGTGCCAGCTACAGAGACACCGGGGAGCTGTTTTTT
NA	TRBD1	TRBV19	TRBJ1-3	CASSARTGVSGNTIYF	TGTGCCAGTAGTGCCAGGACAGGGGTGTCCGGAAACACCATATATTTT
NA	NA	TRBV21-1	TRBJ2-5	CASSKVHRGQETQYF	TGTGCCAGCAGCAAGGTACACAGGGGCCAAGAGACCCAGTACTTC
NA	TRBD1	TRBV27	TRBJ2-1	CASSQIFTGGLDNEQFF	TGTGCCAGCAGTCAAATCTTTACAGGGGGCCTCGACAATGAGCAGTTCTTC
NA	NA	TRBV27	TRBJ1-5	CASSLYRTAVQPQHF	TGTGCCAGCAGTTTATATAGGACAGCGGTTCAGCCCCAGCATTTT
NA	TRBD1	TRBV19	TRBJ1-1	CASNLGQPLNTEAFF	TGTGCCAGCAATTTGGGACAGCCCCTGAACACTGAAGCTTTCTTT
NA	TRBD2	TRBV7-2	TRBJ2-2	CASSSLAGGPGTGELFF	TGTGCCAGCAGCTCCCTAGCGGGAGGGCCGGGCACCGGGGAGCTGTTTTTT
NA	TRBD1	TRBV4-2	TRBJ2-1	CASSQLLGQGTNEQFF	TGTGCCAGCAGCCAACTACTAGGACAGGGTACAAATGAGCAGTTCTTC
NA	NA	TRBV2	TRBJ1-1	CASRVAGDRTEAFF	TGTGCCAGCAGAGTCGCAGGGGATCGGACTGAAGCTTTCTTT
NA	TRBD2	TRBV9	TRBJ2-3	CASSVALAGGPHTQYF	TGTGCCAGCAGCGTAGCACTAGCGGGAGGGCCCCATACGCAGTATTTT
NA	NA	TRBV6-5	TRBJ2-2	CASSYHGNTGELFF	TGTGCCAGCAGTTACCACGGGAACACCGGGGAGCTGTTTTTT
NA	NA	TRBV4-1	TRBJ1-4	CASSQGVGGATNEKLFF	TGCGCCAGCAGCCAAGGAGTCGGGGGGGCAACTAATGAAAAACTGTTTTTT
once	NA	TRBV13	TRBJ1-1	CASSPQGLWDTEAFF	TGTGCCAGCAGCCCTCAGGGGTTGTGGGACACTGAAGCTTTCTTT
NA	TRBD2	TRBV5-4	TRBJ2-1	CATSFLAGVGNEQFF	TGTGCCACCAGTTTTTTAGCGGGAGTAGGAAATGAGCAGTTCTTC
few	TRBD1	TRBV12-3/TRBV12-4	TRBJ1-4	CASSTGTVEKLFF	TGTGCCAGCAGCACCGGGACAGTTGAAAAACTGTTTTTT
once	NA	TRBV30	TRBJ1-6	CAWGGLAGSPLHF	TGTGCCTGGGGGGGACTCGCGGGGTCACCCCTCCACTTT
NA	TRBD1	TRBV2	TRBJ1-1	CASSEGQGNTEAFF	TGTGCCAGCAGTGAAGGACAGGGTAACACTGAAGCTTTCTTT
NA	TRBD2	TRBV2	TRBJ2-1	CASSPPSGSNEQFF	TGTGCCAGCAGTCCACCTAGCGGGAGTAATGAGCAGTTCTTC
NA	NA	TRBV29-1	TRBJ1-1	CSVTGNTEAFF	TGCAGCGTTACAGGAAACACTGAAGCTTTCTTT
NA	NA	TRBV30	TRBJ1-1	CAWSVRGGRTEAFF	TGTGCCTGGAGTGTACGGGGGGGTCGGACTGAAGCTTTCTTT
once	TRBD2	TRBV5-6	TRBJ2-1	CASSIWGGGNEQFF	TGTGCCAGCAGCATTTGGGGGGGAGGCAATGAGCAGTTCTTC
NA	TRBD2	TRBV11-2	TRBJ2-2	CASSLVPSGNTGELFF	TGTGCCAGCAGCTTAGTTCCTAGCGGAAACACCGGGGAGCTGTTTTTT
NA	TRBD2	TRBV30	TRBJ2-1	CAWKKREGGYNEQFF	TGTGCCTGGAAAAAGCGGGAGGGGGGCTACAATGAGCAGTTCTTC
NA	NA	TRBV7-9	TRBJ1-2	CASSLALEVNGYTF	TGTGCCAGCAGCTTAGCCCTAGAGGTGAATGGCTACACCTTC
NA	NA	TRBV19	TRBJ1-1	CASSIGVGTEAFF	TGTGCCAGTAGTATCGGGGTTGGGACTGAAGCTTTCTTT
NA	NA	TRBV18	TRBJ1-4	CASHGDSLATNEKLFF	TGTGCCAGCCACGGGGACTCGCTTGCAACTAATGAAAAACTGTTTTTT
many	NA	TRBV7-2	TRBJ1-1	CASSLGQENTEAFF	TGTGCCAGCAGCTTAGGACAGGAAAACACTGAAGCTTTCTTT
NA	NA	TRBV7-9	TRBJ1-2	CASSLRGEANYGYTF	TGTGCCAGCAGCCTAAGGGGTGAAGCTAACTATGGCTACACCTTC
once	TRBD1	TRBV11-3	TRBJ1-5	CASSLGGQGDVYSNQPQHF	TGTGCCAGCAGCTTGGGAGGACAGGGGGACGTTTATAGCAATCAGCCCCAGCATTTT
NA	TRBD2	TRBV9	TRBJ2-1	CASSPRGSSGGYNEQFF	TGTGCCAGCAGCCCTAGAGGAAGTAGCGGGGGGTATAATGAGCAGTTCTTC
NA	NA	TRBV19	TRBJ1-1	CASGLGGMNTEAFF	TGTGCCAGTGGGTTGGGCGGGATGAACACTGAAGCTTTCTTT